One T cell receptor (beta chain) is described in this entry. Its antigen is not known. This sample is part of a study of T cells in Graves' hyperthyroidism and ophthalmopathy. Across the study: Peripheral blood was obtained at initial diagnosis, preceding any treatment.

Amplification of TCR beta CDR3 regions used RNA as the template. First-round RT-PCR with HTBI primers amplified the TCR CDR3 region. MiXCR, run by TCRdb on the multiplex PCR reads, gives a single entry per CDR3 protein. The table includes a few hundred thousand distinct CDR3 sequences, roughly 13% detected once. Study-level points and caveats: Clonotypes that were expanded in thyroid above 0.001 mostly appeared in blood too.

Ophthalmopathy patients had Clinical Activity Score at least 3, NOSPECS grade at least 4, duration under 3 months. Used for diagnoses were clinical symptoms, serum thyroxine and TRAb, thyroid ultrasound and orbital computed tomography. CDR1 is SEHNR, CDR2 FQNEAQ, per germline (reference sequence). V lost 4 bases to trimming and J lost 0 bases, with 12 bases between them. The CDR3 covers 15 residues. This receptor was identified in a woman aged 40 to 49 with Graves' ophthalmopathy. Sequencing was done on a sample of blood. The rearrangement uses TRBV7-9 and TRBJ1-1, with no clear D. This CDR3 is CASSSSDGLNTEAFF. CDR3 DNA: TGTGCCAGCAGCTCCTCGGACGGATTGAACACTGAAGCTTTCTTT.